Listed below are T cell receptor beta chains from one sample, sequenced in a study of blood T cell repertoires in COVID-19. Generated by immunoSEQ multiplex PCR, the TCRdb table keeps only in-frame clones and is missing some. This sample has around 250,000 clones, with roughly four fifths found just once. The sample consisted of peripheral blood. Every receptor here comes from a woman of 80 years or more with acute or convalescent COVID-19. Each CDR3 is given with its conserved first and last residue. A D gene is named only where the DNA matches it firmly. Part of the rows lack a size; the others show once, few, many or a class for expanded clones.

TGTGCCAGCAGCGCTATGCCGCAATCCGGGGAGCTGTTTTTT,CASSAMPQSGELFF,.,.,TRBV9,TRBJ2-2
TGTGCCAGCACCCGTACAGGTGATAATGAAAAACTGTTTTTT,CASTRTGDNEKLFF,.,.,TRBV5-5,TRBJ1-4
TGTGCCAGCAGCTCCGGGACTGCCCCTTGGCCCCAGCATTTT,CASSSGTAPWPQHF,.,.,TRBV5-6,TRBJ1-5
TGTGCCAGCAGGGACAGGGGGCGCCAAGAAAAACTGTTTTTT,CASRDRGRQEKLFF,TRBD1,.,TRBV6-5,TRBJ1-4
TGTGCCAGCAGTTACTCACTAGTTAGGTCCGGGGAGCTGTTTTTT,CASSYSLVRSGELFF,.,few,TRBV6-5,TRBJ2-2
TGTGCCAGCAGCCAAGCCGGGTCTAATAATTCACCCCTCCACTTT,CASSQAGSNNSPLHF,.,.,TRBV4-2,TRBJ1-6
TGTGCCAGCTCACCATCCGGGACAGGGGAGATTGGCTACACCTTC,CASSPSGTGEIGYTF,TRBD1,.,TRBV18,TRBJ1-2
TGTGCCAGCAGCTTAGGGTGGCGAGGCGGGGTCCAAGAGACCCAGTACTTC,CASSLGWRGGVQETQYF,.,.,TRBV7-2,TRBJ2-5
TGTGCCAGCAGCCGCAGACTAGCCTACAATGAGCAGTTCTTC,CASSRRLAYNEQFF,.,.,TRBV7-2,TRBJ2-1
TGTGCCAGCAGCTCCGGGACAGTTAATGAAAAACTGTTTTTT,CASSSGTVNEKLFF,TRBD1,.,TRBV9,TRBJ1-4
TGTGCCAGCAGTTTAGGAGGACTAGCGGCCTACAATGAGCAGTTCTTC,CASSLGGLAAYNEQFF,TRBD2,.,TRBV28,TRBJ2-1
TGTGCCAGCAGTGATCGGAGGACCAGCAATCAGCCCCAGCATTTT,CASSDRRTSNQPQHF,.,.,TRBV25-1,TRBJ1-5
TGTGCCTGGAGTGGGGGACTTAATAGCAATCAGCCCCAGCATTTT,CAWSGGLNSNQPQHF,.,.,TRBV30,TRBJ1-5
TGTGCCAGCAGCCCAACGCCAGACTCGGATGAGCAGTTCTTC,CASSPTPDSDEQFF,.,once,TRBV5-5,TRBJ2-1
TGTGCCAGCAGCTCCGCCGGGGGCTACGAGCAGTACTTC,CASSSAGGYEQYF,.,.,TRBV7-3,TRBJ2-7
TGCGCCAGCAGCTTGGGTGCGGGTGTTTGGAATGAGCAGTTCTTC,CASSLGAGVWNEQFF,.,.,TRBV5-1,TRBJ2-1
TGTGCCAGCAGCTTAGCGCCGACAGGGGGCCCCTACGAGCAGTACTTC,CASSLAPTGGPYEQYF,TRBD1,.,TRBV7-8,TRBJ2-7
TGCGCCAGCAGCCAGATTAGAGCGGGGGGAGGCGGGGAGCTGTTTTTT,CASSQIRAGGGGELFF,TRBD2,.,TRBV4-3,TRBJ2-2
TGCGCCAGCAGCCCCGGACTACGAGAGACCCAGTACTTC,CASSPGLRETQYF,.,.,TRBV5-1,TRBJ2-5
TGTGCCAGCAGTTACTCGTCTCTCGGGGGAAGGAACTACGAGCAGTACTTC,CASSYSSLGGRNYEQYF,.,.,TRBV6-2/TRBV6-3,TRBJ2-7
TGTGCCAGCAGTTGGGGCAGGGTGAGGGAGCAGTACTTC,CASSWGRVREQYF,.,.,TRBV6-2/TRBV6-3,TRBJ2-7
TGTGCCAGCAGCCCCTCGCTAGTCCGAGAGACCCAGTACTTC,CASSPSLVRETQYF,.,.,TRBV5-4,TRBJ2-5
TGCAGCGTTGAAGATCGGGGGAGCTCCTACGAGCAGTACTTC,CSVEDRGSSYEQYF,.,.,TRBV29-1,TRBJ2-7
TGTGCCAGCAGTGAAGACGGGGTGAGGCAGCCCCAGCATTTT,CASSEDGVRQPQHF,.,.,TRBV2,TRBJ1-5
TGTGCCAGCAGCCCAGGGACTAGCGGAAACAATGAGCAGTTCTTC,CASSPGTSGNNEQFF,TRBD2,.,TRBV7-9,TRBJ2-1
TGTGCCAGCATGAGACAGGGGGCCGCAGATACGCAGTATTTT,CASMRQGAADTQYF,TRBD1,.,TRBV2,TRBJ2-3
TGTGCCAGCAGTTCGGACACTAATAACTATGGCTACACCTTC,CASSSDTNNYGYTF,.,.,TRBV6-2/TRBV6-3,TRBJ1-2
TGTGCCAGCAGCCTTCAGACTGGGAACACCGGGGAGCTGTTTTTT,CASSLQTGNTGELFF,.,.,TRBV7-2,TRBJ2-2
TGTGCCAGCAGTGCCAACAGGGAGTCCTACGAGCAGTACTTC,CASSANRESYEQYF,.,.,TRBV2,TRBJ2-7
TGTGCCAGCAGTTTACAGGGGGCTAGTCAGCCCCAGCATTTT,CASSLQGASQPQHF,TRBD1,.,TRBV28,TRBJ1-5
TGCGCCAGCAGCCAAGATCGGACTAGGGACCCGAGTACCGGGGAGCTGTTTTTT,CASSQDRTRDPSTGELFF,TRBD2,.,TRBV4-3,TRBJ2-2
TGTGCCAGCAGCTTTCAGGTTTCTGGGGCCAACGTCCTGACTTTC,CASSFQVSGANVLTF,.,.,TRBV11-2,TRBJ2-6
TGCGCCAGCAGCCAAGTTTGGCAAGAATCCCAGCCCCAGCATTTT,CASSQVWQESQPQHF,.,.,TRBV4-3,TRBJ1-5
TGTGCCAGCAGCTTGGCGGGAGGGCCAAGTGAGCAGTTCTTC,CASSLAGGPSEQFF,TRBD2,once,TRBV7-2,TRBJ2-1
TGTGCCAGCAGCCCGGGACAGCCTAATGAAAAACTGTTTTTT,CASSPGQPNEKLFF,TRBD1,.,TRBV7-9,TRBJ1-4
TGTGCCAGCAGTTCCGCCACCGCCGCGACAGGGAATGAGCAGTTCTTC,CASSSATAATGNEQFF,TRBD1,.,TRBV28,TRBJ2-1
TGTGCCAGCAGCGTAGGGCAGGGGGGAGAGACCCAGTACTTC,CASSVGQGGETQYF,.,.,TRBV9,TRBJ2-5
TGTGCCAGCAGTCCCCGGACTAGCGGGGATACGCAGTATTTT,CASSPRTSGDTQYF,TRBD2,.,TRBV6-5,TRBJ2-3